What follows are 5 T cell receptor beta chains derived from one specimen sequenced in a study of blood T cell repertoires in COVID-19. Some clones are missing from TCRdb's copy, which holds only in-frame ones; the method was immunoSEQ multiplex PCR. Of 200,000 to 300,000 clones detected, around 88% appear once; the ten largest clones hold around 2.9%. The specimen was peripheral blood. These receptors were collected from a young woman who had recovered from COVID-19.

V usage is TRBV9 and J usage is TRBJ2-5, with D possibly matching TRBD2 (6 bases). The V and J ends lost 0 bases and 5 bases respectively, with 20 bases between them. CDR1 is SGDLS, CDR2 YYNGEE, per germline. The CDR3 has 17 residues. In DNA, the CDR3 is TGTGCCAGCAGCGTAGATATCGGGGGTATCAGTCTGGAGACCCAGTACTTC. Translating gives CASSVDIGGISLETQYF.

The chain is built from TRBV29-1 and TRBJ1-1, with D possibly being TRBD1 (5 bases). The CDR3 runs to 15 residues. Trimming removed 0 bases from V and 1 base from J, with 12 bases in between. CDR1 and CDR2 (germline): SQVTM, ANQGSEA. CDR3: CSVEEGVGQNTEAFF. CDR3 in DNA: TGCAGCGTTGAAGAAGGGGTAGGGCAGAACACTGAAGCTTTCTTT.

V is TRBV18 and J is TRBJ1-1; 8 bases align to TRBD1. The CDR3 runs to 16 residues. V was clipped by 3 bases and J by 4 bases; unmatched bases: 10. Germline V gene data show CDR1 as KGHSH and CDR2 as LQKENI. The CDR3 reads CASSPGTGSFRTEAFF. CDR3 nucleotide sequence: TGTGCCAGCTCACCTGGGACAGGATCGTTCCGCACTGAAGCTTTCTTT.

V gene TRBV4-3 combines with J gene TRBJ2-7, with D possibly matching TRBD1 (5 bases). Trimming took off 4 bases at V and 3 bases at J, with 16 bases between the two ends. The CDR3 contains 15 residues. Per the germline V gene, CDR1 is LGHNA and CDR2 is YSLEER. CDR3 DNA: TGCGCCAGCAGCCCGAAGGGCGGCAGGGACTACGAGCAGTACTTC. The encoded protein is CASSPKGGRDYEQYF.

The chain has TRBV7-9 and TRBJ2-7; 7 bases line up with TRBD2. CDR1 is SEHNR and CDR2 is FQNEAQ in the germline V gene (reference sequence). This CDR3 is 15 amino acids long. V dropped 5 bases and J dropped 3; count of bases not matched to a gene: 10. The CDR3 nucleotides read TGTGCCAGCAGCGACCTCCCTAGCGGCCTCTACGAGCAGTACTTC. Its protein product is CASSDLPSGLYEQYF.